The 6 T cell receptor beta chains below come from one sample, sequenced in a study of identical twins. MiXCR, run by TCRdb on the 5' RACE reads, gives a single entry per CDR3 protein. This table has around 500,000 distinct CDR3 sequences, 14% appearing once. These data were also filed under a second study, of yellow fever vaccine responses in identical twins.

The sequencing sample was made of CD4+ T cells sorted from blood. The receptors derive from a woman younger than 30 in good health.

This clonotype appeared a few times. The chain employs TRBV3-1 and TRBJ1-3; TRBD1 is a possible D gene (5 bases). Germline V gene data show CDR1 as LGHDT and CDR2 as YNNKEL (reference sequence). The CDR3 is made up of 15 amino acids. V dropped 0 bases and J dropped 5 bases, with 11 bases sitting between them. CDR3 sequence: CASSQDPAGRNTIYF. The DNA of the CDR3 is TGTGCCAGCAGCCAAGATCCGGCAGGGAGAAACACCATATATTTT.

The V call is TRBV29-1, the J call TRBJ1-5; 7 bases fit TRBD1. CDR1 and CDR2 from the germline V gene are SQVTM and ANQGSEA. V trimming: 7 bases; J trimming: 6 bases; junction bases outside the gene matches: 9. The CDR3 loop spans 13 amino acids. This chain's CDR3 is CSAVGQAGQPQHF. DNA of the CDR3: TGCAGCGCCGTCGGACAGGCCGGTCAGCCCCAGCATTTT.

The CDR3 spells CASSRMRETQYF. The CDR3 nucleotides read TGCGCCAGCAGCCGTATGAGGGAGACCCAGTACTTC. The rearrangement links TRBV5-1 to TRBJ2-5; D call uncertain. Germline V CDR1 and CDR2: SGHRS, YFSETQ. The ends were cut back, 4 bases at V and 5 bases at J, with 9 bases in the middle. CDR3 length: 12 amino acids.

This clonotype was seen a handful of times. In nucleotides, the CDR3 is TGTGCCAGCAGCCCCAGGGCAGGGAAGAACACTGAAGCTTTCTTT. This codes for CASSPRAGKNTEAFF. The genes are TRBV12-3 or TRBV12-4 and TRBJ1-1; D is possibly TRBD1 (5 bases). Trimming removed 6 bases at V and 1 base at J, with 15 bases between. The CDR3 runs 15 residues.

This clonotype was detected only a few times. J is TRBJ2-7 and V is TRBV28; D remains ambiguous. The V end lost 2 bases, the J end lost 2 bases, and 4 bases lay between the germline ends. CDR1 MDHEN and CDR2 SYDVKM come from the germline V gene. The CDR3 length is 12 residues. CDR3 coding DNA: TGTGCCAGCAGTTTAGAGACCTACGAGCAGTACTTC. It is translated as CASSLETYEQYF.

The chain carries TRBV7-2 and TRBJ2-7, with 11 bases identical to TRBD1. The junction had 11 bases not matched to a gene; V was cut back by 3 bases and J by 4 bases. The germline V gene has CDR1 SGHTA and CDR2 FQGNSA. The CDR3 loop spans 17 amino acids. CDR3 in amino acids: CASSFRTGGFPTYEQYF. CDR3 coding DNA: TGTGCCAGCAGCTTTCGGACAGGGGGCTTCCCAACTTACGAGCAGTACTTC. The whole variable domain, remainder taken from reference TRBV7-2 and TRBJ2-7, is GAGVSQSPSNKVTEKGKDVELRCDPISGHTALYWYRQSLGQGLEFLIYFQGNSAPDKSGLPSDRFSAERTGGSVSTLTIQRTQQEDSAVYLCASSFRTGGFPTYEQYFGPGTRLTVT.